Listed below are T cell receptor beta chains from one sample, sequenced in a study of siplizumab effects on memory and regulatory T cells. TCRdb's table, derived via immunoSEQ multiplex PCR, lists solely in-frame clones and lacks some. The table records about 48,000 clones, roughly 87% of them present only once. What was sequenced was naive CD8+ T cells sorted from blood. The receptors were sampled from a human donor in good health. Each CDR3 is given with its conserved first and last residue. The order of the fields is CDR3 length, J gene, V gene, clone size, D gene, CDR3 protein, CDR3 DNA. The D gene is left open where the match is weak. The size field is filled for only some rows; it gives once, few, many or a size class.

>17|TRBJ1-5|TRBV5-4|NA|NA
CASSLGPGTRIFQPQHF
TGTGCCAGCAGCTTGGGCCCCGGGACAAGGATTTTTCAGCCCCAGCATTTT
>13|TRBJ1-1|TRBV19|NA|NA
CASSMGQHTEAFF
TGTGCCAGTAGTATGGGGCAGCACACTGAAGCTTTCTTT
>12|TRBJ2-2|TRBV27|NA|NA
CASSSSTGELFF
TGTGCCAGCAGTTCAAGCACCGGGGAGCTGTTTTTT
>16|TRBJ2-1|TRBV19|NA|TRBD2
CASNVGLAGVSNEQFF
TGTGCCAGTAACGTTGGACTAGCGGGAGTATCCAATGAGCAGTTCTTC
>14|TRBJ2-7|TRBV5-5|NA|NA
CASSLVFGDYEQYF
TGTGCCAGCAGCTTGGTTTTCGGGGACTACGAGCAGTACTTC
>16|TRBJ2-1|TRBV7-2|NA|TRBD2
CASSLAGSGAWDEQFF
TGTGCCAGCAGCTTAGCAGGTAGCGGGGCCTGGGATGAGCAGTTCTTC
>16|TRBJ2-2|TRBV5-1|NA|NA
CASSWDQIQNTGELFF
TGCGCCAGCAGCTGGGACCAGATCCAAAACACCGGGGAGCTGTTTTTT
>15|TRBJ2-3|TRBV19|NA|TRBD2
CASSTRLAGTDTQYF
TGTGCCAGTAGTACTCGACTAGCGGGCACAGATACGCAGTATTTT
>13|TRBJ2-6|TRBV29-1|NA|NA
CSVGPSGANVLTF
TGCAGCGTTGGCCCTTCAGGGGCCAACGTCCTGACTTTC
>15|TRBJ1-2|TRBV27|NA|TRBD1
CASSFGQGIPDGYTF
TGTGCCAGCAGTTTTGGACAGGGAATTCCCGACGGCTACACCTTC
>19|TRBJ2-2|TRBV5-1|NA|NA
CASSLALATGPRDTGELFF
TGCGCCAGCAGCTTGGCCCTAGCGACAGGCCCAAGGGACACCGGGGAGCTGTTTTTT
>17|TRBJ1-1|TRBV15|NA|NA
CATSRDRTGRMNTEAFF
TGTGCCACCAGCAGAGATCGCACAGGAAGAATGAACACTGAAGCTTTCTTT
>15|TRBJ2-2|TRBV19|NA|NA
CASRQGTGNTGELFF
TGTGCCAGTAGACAAGGGACTGGGAACACCGGGGAGCTGTTTTTT
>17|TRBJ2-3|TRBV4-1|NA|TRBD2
CASSQSGTSGSTDTQYF
TGCGCCAGCAGCCAATCCGGGACTAGCGGGAGCACAGATACGCAGTATTTT
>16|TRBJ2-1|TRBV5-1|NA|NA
CASSGVMLSLNNEQFF
TGCGCCAGCAGCGGAGTCATGCTATCCCTTAACAATGAGCAGTTCTTC
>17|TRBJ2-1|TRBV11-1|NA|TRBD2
CASSTWTSASSYNEQFF
TGTGCCAGCAGCACTTGGACTAGCGCGAGTTCCTACAATGAGCAGTTCTTC
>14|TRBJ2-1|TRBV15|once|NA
CATSRLDGSDEQFF
TGTGCCACCAGCAGGTTAGACGGTTCGGATGAGCAGTTCTTC
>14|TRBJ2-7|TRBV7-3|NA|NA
CASSLLGGTYEQYF
TGTGCCAGCAGCTTATTGGGCGGAACCTACGAGCAGTACTTC
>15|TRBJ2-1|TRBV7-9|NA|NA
CASSPWQGLNNEQFF
TGTGCCAGCAGCCCATGGCAGGGCTTAAACAATGAGCAGTTCTTC
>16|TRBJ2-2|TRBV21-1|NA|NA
CASSRRDKPNTGELFF
TGTGCCAGCAGCAGACGGGACAAGCCGAACACCGGGGAGCTGTTTTTT
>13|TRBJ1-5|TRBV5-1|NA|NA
CASSLWVGQPQHF
TGCGCCAGCAGCTTGTGGGTAGGTCAGCCCCAGCATTTT
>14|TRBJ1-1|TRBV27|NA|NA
CASSLGGMNTEAFF
TGTGCCAGCAGTTTGGGCGGTATGAACACTGAAGCTTTCTTT
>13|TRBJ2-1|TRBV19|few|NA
CASSISGINEQFF
TGTGCCAGTAGTATATCCGGGATCAATGAGCAGTTCTTC
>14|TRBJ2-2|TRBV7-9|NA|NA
CASSLAANTGELFF
TGTGCCAGCAGCTTAGCTGCGAACACCGGGGAGCTGTTTTTT
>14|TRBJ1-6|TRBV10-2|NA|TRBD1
CASSADRGNSPLHF
TGCGCCAGCAGCGCGGACAGGGGGAATTCACCCCTCCACTTT